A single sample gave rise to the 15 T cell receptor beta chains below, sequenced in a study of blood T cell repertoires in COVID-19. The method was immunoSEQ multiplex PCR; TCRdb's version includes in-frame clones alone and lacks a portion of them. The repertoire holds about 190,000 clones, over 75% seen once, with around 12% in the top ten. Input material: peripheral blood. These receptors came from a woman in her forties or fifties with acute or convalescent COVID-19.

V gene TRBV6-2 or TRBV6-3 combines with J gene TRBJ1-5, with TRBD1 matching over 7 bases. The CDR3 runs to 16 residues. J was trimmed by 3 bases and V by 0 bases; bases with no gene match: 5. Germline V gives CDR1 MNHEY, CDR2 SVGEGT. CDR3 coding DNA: TGTGCCAGCAGTTACTCGTCTAAGGGGGCCAATCAGCCCCAGCATTTT. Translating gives CASSYSSKGANQPQHF.

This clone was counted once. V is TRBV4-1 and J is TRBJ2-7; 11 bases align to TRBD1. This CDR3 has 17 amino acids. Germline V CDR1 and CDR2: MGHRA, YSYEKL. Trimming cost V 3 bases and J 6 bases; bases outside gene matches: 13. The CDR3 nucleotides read TGCGCCAGCAGCCAGGAGTGGGGGACAGGGGGAGTATTCGAGCAGTACTTC. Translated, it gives CASSQEWGTGGVFEQYF.

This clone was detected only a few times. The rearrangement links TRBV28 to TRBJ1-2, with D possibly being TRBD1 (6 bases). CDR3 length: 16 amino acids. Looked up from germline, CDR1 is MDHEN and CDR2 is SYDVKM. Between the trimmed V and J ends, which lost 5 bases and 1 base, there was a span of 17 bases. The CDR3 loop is CASSAAGQLLNYGYTF. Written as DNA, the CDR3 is TGTGCCAGCAGTGCGGCAGGACAGCTTCTTAACTATGGCTACACCTTC.

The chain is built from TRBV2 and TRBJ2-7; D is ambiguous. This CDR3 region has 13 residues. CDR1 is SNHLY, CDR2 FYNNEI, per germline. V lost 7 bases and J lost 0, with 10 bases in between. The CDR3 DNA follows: TGTGCCAGCATTTCCCCTAGCTCCTACGAGCAGTACTTC. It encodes CASISPSSYEQYF.

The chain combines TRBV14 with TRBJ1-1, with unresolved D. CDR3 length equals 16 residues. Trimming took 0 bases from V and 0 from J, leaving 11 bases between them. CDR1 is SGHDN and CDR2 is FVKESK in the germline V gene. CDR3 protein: CASSQDFGNMNTEAFF. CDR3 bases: TGTGCCAGCAGCCAAGATTTCGGGAATATGAACACTGAAGCTTTCTTT.

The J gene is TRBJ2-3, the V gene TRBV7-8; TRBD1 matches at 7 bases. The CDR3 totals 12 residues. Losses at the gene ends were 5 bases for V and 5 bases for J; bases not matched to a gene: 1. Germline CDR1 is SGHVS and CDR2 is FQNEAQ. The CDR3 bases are TGTGCCAGCAGCCAGGGGGTAGATACGCAGTATTTT. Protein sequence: CASSQGVDTQYF.

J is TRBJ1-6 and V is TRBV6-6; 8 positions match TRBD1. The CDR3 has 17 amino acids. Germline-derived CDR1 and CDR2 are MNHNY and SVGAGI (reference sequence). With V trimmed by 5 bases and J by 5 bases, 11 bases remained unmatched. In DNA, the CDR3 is TGTGCCAGCAGTCGAAGGCCACAGGGGGGGAATAATTCACCCCTCCACTTT. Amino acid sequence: CASSRRPQGGNNSPLHF.

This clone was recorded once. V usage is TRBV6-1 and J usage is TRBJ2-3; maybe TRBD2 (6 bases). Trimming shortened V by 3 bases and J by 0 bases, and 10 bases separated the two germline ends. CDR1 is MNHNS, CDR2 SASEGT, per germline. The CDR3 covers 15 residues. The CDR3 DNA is TGTGCCAGCAGTGAGACTAGATTTAGCACAGATACGCAGTATTTT. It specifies CASSETRFSTDTQYF.

The CDR3 protein is CASSGTSLGYNEQFF. The CDR3 DNA sequence: TGTGCCAGCAGTGGAACTAGCTTGGGGTACAATGAGCAGTTCTTC. The chain uses TRBV28 and TRBJ2-1, with D possibly matching TRBD2 (6 bases). Trimming left V 5 bases short and J 4 bases short, with 15 bases between. Germline CDR1 MDHEN, CDR2 SYDVKM. The CDR3 runs 15 residues.

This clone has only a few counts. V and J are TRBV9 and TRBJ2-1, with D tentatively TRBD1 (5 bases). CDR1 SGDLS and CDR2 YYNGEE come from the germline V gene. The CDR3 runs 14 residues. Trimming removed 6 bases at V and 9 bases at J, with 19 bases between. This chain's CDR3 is CASTDSLLQGEQFF. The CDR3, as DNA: TGTGCCAGCACCGACTCTCTGCTCCAGGGTGAGCAGTTCTTC.

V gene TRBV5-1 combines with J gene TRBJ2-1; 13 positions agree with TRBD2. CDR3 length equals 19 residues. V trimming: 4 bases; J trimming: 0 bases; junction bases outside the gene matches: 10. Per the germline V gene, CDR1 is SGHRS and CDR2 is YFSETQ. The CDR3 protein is CASSPRTSGGPSSYNEQFF. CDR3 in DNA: TGCGCCAGCAGCCCTCGGACTAGCGGGGGACCGAGCTCCTACAATGAGCAGTTCTTC. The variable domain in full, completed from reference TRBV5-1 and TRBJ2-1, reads KAGVTQTPRYLIKTRGQQVTLSCSPISGHRSVSWYQQTPGQGLQFLFEYFSETQRNKGNFPGRFSGRQFSNSRSEMNVSTLELGDSALYLCASSPRTSGGPSSYNEQFFGPGTRLTVL.

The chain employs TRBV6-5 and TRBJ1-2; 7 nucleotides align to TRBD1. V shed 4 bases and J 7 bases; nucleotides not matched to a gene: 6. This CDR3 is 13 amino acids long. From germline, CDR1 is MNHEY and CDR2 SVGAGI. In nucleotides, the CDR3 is TGTGCCAGCAGTTTCGACAGGGTCCGTGGCTACACCTTC. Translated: CASSFDRVRGYTF.

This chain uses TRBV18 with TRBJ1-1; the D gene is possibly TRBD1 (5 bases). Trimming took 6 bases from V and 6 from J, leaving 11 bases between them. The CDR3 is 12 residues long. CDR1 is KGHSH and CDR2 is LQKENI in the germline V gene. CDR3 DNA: TGTGCCAGCTCCTTCACGGGGGCTGAAGCTTTCTTT. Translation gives CASSFTGAEAFF.

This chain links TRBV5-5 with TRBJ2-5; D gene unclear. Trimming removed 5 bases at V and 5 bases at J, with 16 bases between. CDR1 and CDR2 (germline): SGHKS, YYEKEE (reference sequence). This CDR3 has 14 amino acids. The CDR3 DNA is TGTGCCAGCAGAACAACCCCCGACGGGGAGACCCAGTACTTC. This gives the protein CASRTTPDGETQYF.

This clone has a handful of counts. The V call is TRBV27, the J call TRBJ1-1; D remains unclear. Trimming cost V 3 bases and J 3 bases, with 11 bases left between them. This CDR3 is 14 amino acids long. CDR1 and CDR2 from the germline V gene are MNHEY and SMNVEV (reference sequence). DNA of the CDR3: TGTGCCAGCAGTTTGTCCGGGTGGGACACTGAAGCTTTCTTT. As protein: CASSLSGWDTEAFF.